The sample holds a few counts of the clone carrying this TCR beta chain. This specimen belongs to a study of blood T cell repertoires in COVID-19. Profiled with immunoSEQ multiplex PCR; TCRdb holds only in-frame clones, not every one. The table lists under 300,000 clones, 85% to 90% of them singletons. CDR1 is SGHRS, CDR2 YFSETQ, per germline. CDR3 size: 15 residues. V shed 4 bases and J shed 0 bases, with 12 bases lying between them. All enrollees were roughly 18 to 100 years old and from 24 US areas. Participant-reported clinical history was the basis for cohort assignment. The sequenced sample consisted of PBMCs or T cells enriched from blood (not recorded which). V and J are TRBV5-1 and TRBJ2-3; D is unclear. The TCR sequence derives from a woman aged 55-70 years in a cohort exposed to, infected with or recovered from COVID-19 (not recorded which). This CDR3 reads CASSASRSSTDTQYF. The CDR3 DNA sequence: TGCGCCAGCAGCGCCTCCAGGTCTAGCACAGATACGCAGTATTTT.